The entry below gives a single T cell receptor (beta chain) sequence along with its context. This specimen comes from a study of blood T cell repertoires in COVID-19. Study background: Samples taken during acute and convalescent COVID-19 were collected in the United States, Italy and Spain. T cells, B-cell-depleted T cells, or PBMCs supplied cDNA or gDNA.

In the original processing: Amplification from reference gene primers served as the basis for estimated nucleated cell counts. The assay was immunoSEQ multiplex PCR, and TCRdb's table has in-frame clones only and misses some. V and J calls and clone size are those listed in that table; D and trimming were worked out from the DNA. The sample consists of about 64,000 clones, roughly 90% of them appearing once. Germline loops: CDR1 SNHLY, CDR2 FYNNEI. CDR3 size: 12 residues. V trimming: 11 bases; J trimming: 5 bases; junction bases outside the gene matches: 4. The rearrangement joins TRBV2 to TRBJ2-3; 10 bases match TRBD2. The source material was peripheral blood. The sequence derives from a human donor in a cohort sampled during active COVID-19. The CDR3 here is CAGRLAGDTQYF. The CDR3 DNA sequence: TGTGCCGGAAGACTAGCGGGAGATACGCAGTATTTT.